This entry describes one TCR beta chain. Its antigen is unidentified. The CDR3 contains 16 residues. Germline trimming cut 2 bases from V and 2 bases from J; bases unmatched to any gene: 4. CDR1 and CDR2 (germline): SGHNT, YYREEE (reference sequence). Unstimulated Tregs (CD4+CD25+CD127-) and CD4+CD25- non-Tregs were sorted from PBMCs. Assay: immunoSEQ multiplex PCR; the TCRdb copy retains only in-frame clones and omits some. The sample lists roughly 250,000 clones; around 82% were seen once. This entry is derived from a study of Tregs in tolerant kidney transplant recipients. Study conclusions and caveats: Biological reproducibility was not directly addressed, but technical replication error appeared minimal. Validation in larger populations is needed because few patients were studied. The most relevant donor-specific Treg TCRbeta repertoire apparently came from expansion with activated donor B cells.

Sequencing was done on a sample of CD4+ T cells from blood. The TCR sequence derives from a human donor in good health. This chain uses TRBV5-4 with TRBJ2-1; 10 nucleotides align to TRBD1. CDR3: CASSLGTGVPYNEQFF. CDR3 coding DNA: TGTGCCAGCAGCTTAGGGACAGGGGTCCCCTACAATGAGCAGTTCTTC.